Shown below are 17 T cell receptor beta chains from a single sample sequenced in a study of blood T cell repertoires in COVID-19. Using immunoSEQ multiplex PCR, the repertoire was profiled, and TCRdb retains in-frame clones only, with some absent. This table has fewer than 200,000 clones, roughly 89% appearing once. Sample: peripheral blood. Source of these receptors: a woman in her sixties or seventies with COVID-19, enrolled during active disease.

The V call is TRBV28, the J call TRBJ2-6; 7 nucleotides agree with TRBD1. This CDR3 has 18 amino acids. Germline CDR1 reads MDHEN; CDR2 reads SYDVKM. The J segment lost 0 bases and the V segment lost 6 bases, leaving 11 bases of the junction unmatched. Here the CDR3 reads CASRRTGTELSGANVLTF. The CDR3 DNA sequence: TGTGCCAGCAGACGAACCGGGACAGAACTCTCTGGGGCCAACGTCCTGACTTTC.

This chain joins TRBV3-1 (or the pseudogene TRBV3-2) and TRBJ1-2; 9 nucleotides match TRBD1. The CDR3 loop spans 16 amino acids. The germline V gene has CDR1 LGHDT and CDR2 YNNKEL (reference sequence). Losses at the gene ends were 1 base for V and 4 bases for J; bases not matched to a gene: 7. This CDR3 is CASSQGTGELGYGYTF. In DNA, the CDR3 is TGTGCCAGCAGCCAAGGGACAGGGGAGTTAGGCTATGGCTACACCTTC.

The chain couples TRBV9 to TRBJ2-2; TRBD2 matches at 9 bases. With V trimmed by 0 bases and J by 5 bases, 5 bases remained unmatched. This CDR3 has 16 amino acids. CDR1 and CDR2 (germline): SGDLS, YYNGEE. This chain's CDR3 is CASSVASSGTTGELFF. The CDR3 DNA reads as TGTGCCAGCAGCGTAGCGTCTAGCGGGACGACCGGGGAGCTGTTTTTT.

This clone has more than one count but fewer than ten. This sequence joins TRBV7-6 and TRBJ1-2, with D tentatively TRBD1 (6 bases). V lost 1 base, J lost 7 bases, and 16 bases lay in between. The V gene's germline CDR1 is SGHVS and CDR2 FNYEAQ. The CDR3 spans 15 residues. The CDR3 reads CASSLGSQGWSGYTF. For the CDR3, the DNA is TGTGCCAGCAGCTTAGGCTCCCAGGGGTGGAGTGGCTACACCTTC.

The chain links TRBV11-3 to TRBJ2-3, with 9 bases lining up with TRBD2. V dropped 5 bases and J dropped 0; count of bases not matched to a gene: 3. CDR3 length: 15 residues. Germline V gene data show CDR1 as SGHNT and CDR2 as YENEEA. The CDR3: CASSQGLASTDTQYF. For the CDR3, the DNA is TGTGCCAGCAGCCAAGGACTAGCGAGCACAGATACGCAGTATTTT. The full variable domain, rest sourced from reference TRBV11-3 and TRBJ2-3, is EAGVVQSPRYKIIEKKQPVAFWCNPISGHNTLYWYLQNLGQGPELLIRYENEEAVDDSQLPKDRFSAERLKGVDSTLKIQPAELGDSAVYLCASSQGLASTDTQYFGPGTRLTVL.

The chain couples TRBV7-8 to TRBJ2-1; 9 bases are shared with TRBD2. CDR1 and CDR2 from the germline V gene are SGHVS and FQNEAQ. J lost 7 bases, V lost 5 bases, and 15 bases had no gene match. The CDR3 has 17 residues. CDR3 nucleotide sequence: TGTGCCAGCAGCCACCGGGCTAGCGGGGCCCCACTAAATGAGCAGTTCTTC. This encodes CASSHRASGAPLNEQFF.

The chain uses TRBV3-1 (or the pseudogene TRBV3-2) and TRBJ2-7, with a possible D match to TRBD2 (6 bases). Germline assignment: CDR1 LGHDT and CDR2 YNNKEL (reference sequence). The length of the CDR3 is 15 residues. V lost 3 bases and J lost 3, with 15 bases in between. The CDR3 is CASSQGPTGSYEQYF. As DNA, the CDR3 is TGTGCCAGCAGCCAGGGGCCTACCGGGAGCTACGAGCAGTACTTC.

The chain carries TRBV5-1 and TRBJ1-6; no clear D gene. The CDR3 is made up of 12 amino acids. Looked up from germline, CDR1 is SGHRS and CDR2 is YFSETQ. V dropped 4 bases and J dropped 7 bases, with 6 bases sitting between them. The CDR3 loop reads CASSTGNSPLHF. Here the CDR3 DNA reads TGCGCCAGCAGCACGGGGAATTCACCCCTCCACTTT.

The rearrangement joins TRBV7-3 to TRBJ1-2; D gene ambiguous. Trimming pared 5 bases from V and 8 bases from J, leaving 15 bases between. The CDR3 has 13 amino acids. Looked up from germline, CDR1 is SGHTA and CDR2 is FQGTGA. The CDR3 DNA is TGTGCCAGCAGCCCAAACCAAGAGGGAGGCTACACCTTC. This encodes CASSPNQEGGYTF. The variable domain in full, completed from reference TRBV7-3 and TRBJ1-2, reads GAGVSQTPSNKVTEKGKYVELRCDPISGHTALYWYRQSLGQGPEFLIYFQGTGAADDSGLPNDRFFAVRPEGSVSTLKIQRTERGDSAVYLCASSPNQEGGYTFGSGTRLTVV.

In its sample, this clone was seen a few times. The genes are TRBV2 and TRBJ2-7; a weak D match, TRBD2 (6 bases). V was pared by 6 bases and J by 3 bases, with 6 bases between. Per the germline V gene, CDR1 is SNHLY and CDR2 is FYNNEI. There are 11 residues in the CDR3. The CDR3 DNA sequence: TGTGCCAGCAGGGGGGGCTACGAGCAGTACTTC. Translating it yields CASRGGYEQYF.

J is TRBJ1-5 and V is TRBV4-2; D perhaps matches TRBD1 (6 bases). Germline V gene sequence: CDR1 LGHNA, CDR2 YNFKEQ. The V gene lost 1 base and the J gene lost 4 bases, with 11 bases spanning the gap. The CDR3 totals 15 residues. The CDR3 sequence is CASSQAAGANQPQHF. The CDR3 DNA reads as TGTGCCAGCAGCCAAGCGGCAGGGGCTAATCAGCCCCAGCATTTT.

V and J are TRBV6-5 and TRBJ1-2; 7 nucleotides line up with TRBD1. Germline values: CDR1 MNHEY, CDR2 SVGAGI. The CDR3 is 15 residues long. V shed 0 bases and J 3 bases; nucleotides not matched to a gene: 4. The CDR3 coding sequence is TGTGCCAGCAGTTACTCGAGCAGGGGGGACTATGGCTACACCTTC. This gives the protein CASSYSSRGDYGYTF.

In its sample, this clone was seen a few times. CDR3 nucleotides: TGTGCCAGCAGTTACTCACGCGGGCCGGGCACCATATATTTT. Translating it yields CASSYSRGPGTIYF. The J gene is TRBJ1-3, the V gene TRBV6-2 or TRBV6-3; D ambiguous. V lost 0 bases and J lost 9, with 12 bases in between. The length of the CDR3 is 14 residues. The germline V gene encodes CDR1 MNHEY and CDR2 SVGEGT.

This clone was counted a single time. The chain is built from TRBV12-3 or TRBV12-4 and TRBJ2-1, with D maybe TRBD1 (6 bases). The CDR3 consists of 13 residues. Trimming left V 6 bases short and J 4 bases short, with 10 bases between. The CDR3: CASSQGNYNEQFF. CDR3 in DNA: TGTGCCAGCAGCCAGGGGAATTACAATGAGCAGTTCTTC.

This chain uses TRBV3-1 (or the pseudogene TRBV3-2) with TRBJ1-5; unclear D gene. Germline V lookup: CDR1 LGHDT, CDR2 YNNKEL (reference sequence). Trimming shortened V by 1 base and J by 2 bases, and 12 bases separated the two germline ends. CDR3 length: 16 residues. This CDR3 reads CASSQGFLSGNQPQHF. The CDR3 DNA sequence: TGTGCCAGCAGCCAAGGGTTTTTGAGTGGCAATCAGCCCCAGCATTTT.

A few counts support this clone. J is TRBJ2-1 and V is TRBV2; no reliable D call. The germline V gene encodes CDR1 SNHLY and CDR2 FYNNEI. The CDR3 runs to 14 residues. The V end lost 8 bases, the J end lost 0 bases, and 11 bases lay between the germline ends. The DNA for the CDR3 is TGTGCCAGCCAACCGTTGAGCTCCTACAATGAGCAGTTCTTC. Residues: CASQPLSSYNEQFF. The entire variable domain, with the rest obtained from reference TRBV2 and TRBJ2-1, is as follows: EPEVTQTPSHQVTQMGQEVILRCVPISNHLYFYWYRQILGQKVEFLVSFYNNEISEKSEIFDDQFSVERPDGSNFTLKIRSTKLEDSAMYFCASQPLSSYNEQFFGPGTRLTVL.

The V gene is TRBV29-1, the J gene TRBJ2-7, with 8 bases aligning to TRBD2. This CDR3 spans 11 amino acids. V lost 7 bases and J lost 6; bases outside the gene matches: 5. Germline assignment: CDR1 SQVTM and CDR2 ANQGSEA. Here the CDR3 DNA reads TGCAGCGCTGGGACTAGTGGCGAGCAGTACTTC. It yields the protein CSAGTSGEQYF.